This TCR beta chain was recorded in a study of control samples from healthy donors and cancer patients. Germline lookup yields CDR1 MNHEY and CDR2 SVGAGI. The CDR3 is made up of 15 amino acids. Germline trimming cut 6 bases from V and 5 bases from J; bases unmatched to any gene: 8. Clones were read by immunoSEQ multiplex PCR, and TCRdb kept only the in-frame ones, dropping some. The repertoire consists of about 55,000 clones, with 95% to 97% occurring once and the leading ten covering about 1%. The receptor was derived from a woman between 18 and 29 years old in good health. V usage is TRBV6-5 and J usage is TRBJ1-3; TRBD1 matches 9 bases. Source material: blood. CDR3: CASSPATGGRNTIYF. In DNA, the CDR3 is TGTGCCAGCAGCCCCGCGACAGGGGGAAGAAACACCATATATTTT.